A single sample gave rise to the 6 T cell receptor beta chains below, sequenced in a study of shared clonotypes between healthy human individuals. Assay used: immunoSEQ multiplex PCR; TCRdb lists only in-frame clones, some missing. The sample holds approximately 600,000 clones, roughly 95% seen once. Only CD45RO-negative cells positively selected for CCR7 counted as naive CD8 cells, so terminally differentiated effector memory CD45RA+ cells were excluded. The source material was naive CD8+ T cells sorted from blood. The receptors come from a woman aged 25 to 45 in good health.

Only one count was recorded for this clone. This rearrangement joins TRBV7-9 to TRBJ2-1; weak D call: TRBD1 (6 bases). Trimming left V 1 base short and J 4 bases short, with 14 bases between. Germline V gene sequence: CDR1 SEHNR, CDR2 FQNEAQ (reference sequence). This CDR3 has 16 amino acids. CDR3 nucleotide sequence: TGTGCCAGCAGCTTAGATACGGGGACAACATACAATGAGCAGTTCTTC. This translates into CASSLDTGTTYNEQFF.

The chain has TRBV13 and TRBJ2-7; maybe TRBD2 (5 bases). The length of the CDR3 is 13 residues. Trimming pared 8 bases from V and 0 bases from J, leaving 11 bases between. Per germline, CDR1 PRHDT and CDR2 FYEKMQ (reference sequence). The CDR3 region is CASGEGSSYEQYF. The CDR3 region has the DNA TGTGCCAGCGGAGAGGGCAGCTCCTACGAGCAGTACTTC. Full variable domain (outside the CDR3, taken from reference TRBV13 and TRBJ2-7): AAGVIQSPRHLIKEKRETATLKCYPIPRHDTVYWYQQGPGQDPQFLISFYEKMQSDKGSIPDRFSAQQFSDYHSELNMSSLELGDSALYFCASGEGSSYEQYFGPGTRLTVT.

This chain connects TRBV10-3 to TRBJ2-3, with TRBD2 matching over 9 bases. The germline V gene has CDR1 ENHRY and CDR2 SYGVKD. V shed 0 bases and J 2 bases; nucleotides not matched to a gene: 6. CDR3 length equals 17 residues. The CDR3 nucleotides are TGTGCCATCAGTGAGTCGGCGGGAGGGCCAAACACAGATACGCAGTATTTT. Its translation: CAISESAGGPNTDTQYF.

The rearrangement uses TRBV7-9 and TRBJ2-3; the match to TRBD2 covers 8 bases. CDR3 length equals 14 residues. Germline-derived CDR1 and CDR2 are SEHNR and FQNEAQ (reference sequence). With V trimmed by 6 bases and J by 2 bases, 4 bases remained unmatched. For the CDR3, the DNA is TGTGCCAGCAGAACTAGCGGAATCACAGATACGCAGTATTTT. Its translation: CASRTSGITDTQYF.

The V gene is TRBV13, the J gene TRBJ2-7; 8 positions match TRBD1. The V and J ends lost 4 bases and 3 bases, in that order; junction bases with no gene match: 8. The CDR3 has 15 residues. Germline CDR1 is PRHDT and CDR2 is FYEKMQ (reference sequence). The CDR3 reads CASSSRWTGIYEQYF. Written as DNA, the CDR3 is TGTGCCAGCAGCTCACGTTGGACAGGGATCTACGAGCAGTACTTC.

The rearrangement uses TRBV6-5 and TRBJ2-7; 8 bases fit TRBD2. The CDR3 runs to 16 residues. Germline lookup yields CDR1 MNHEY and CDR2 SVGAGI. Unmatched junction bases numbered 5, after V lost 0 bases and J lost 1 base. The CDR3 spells CASSYSTGGRSYEQYF. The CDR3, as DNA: TGTGCCAGCAGTTACTCGACCGGCGGGAGGTCCTACGAGCAGTACTTC.